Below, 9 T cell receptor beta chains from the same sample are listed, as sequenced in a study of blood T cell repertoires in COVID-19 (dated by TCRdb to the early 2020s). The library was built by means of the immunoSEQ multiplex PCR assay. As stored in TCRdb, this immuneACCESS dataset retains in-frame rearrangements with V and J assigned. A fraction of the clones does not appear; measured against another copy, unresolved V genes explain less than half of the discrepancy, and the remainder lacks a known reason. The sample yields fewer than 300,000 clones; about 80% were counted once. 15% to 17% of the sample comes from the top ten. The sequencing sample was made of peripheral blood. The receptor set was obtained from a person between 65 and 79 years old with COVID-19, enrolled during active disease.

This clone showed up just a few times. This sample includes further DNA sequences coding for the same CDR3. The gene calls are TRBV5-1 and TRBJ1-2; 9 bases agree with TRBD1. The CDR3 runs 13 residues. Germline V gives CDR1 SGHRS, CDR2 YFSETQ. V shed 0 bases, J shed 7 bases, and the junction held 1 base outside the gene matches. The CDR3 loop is CASSLGQGGGYTF. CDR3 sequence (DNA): TGCGCCAGCAGCTTGGGACAGGGGGGTGGCTACACCTTC.

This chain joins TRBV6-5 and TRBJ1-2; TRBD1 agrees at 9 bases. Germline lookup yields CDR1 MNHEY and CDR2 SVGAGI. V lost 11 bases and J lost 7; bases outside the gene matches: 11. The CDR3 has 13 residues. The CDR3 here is CASRTGVYSGYTF. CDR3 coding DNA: TGTGCCTCCAGGACAGGGGTCTATTCTGGCTACACCTTC.

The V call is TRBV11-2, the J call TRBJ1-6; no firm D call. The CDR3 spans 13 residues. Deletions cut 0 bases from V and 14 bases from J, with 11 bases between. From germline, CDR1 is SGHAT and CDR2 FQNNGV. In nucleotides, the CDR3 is TGTGCCAGCAGCTTAGAAGCCTATCGGGCCCTCCACTTT. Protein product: CASSLEAYRALHF.

The DNA for the CDR3 is TGTGCCAGCAGCTTGGGGTTCGGGGGTGCGCAGTACTTC. Residues: CASSLGFGGAQYF. The V call is TRBV5-4, the J call TRBJ2-7; a weak D match, TRBD2 (6 bases). CDR3 length: 13 amino acids. CDR1 and CDR2 from the germline V gene are SGHNT and YYREEE (reference sequence). V was shortened by 0 bases and J by 9 bases, with 13 bases between the two germline ends.

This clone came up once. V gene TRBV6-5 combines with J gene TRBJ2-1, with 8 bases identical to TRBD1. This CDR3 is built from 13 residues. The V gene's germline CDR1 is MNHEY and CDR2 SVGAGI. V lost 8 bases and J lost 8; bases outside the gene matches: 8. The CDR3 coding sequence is TGTGCCAGCGTCACAGGGGGTAACTATGAGCAGTTCTTC. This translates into CASVTGGNYEQFF.

The CDR3 here is CASSFGGSGNEQFF. Here the CDR3 DNA reads TGTGCCAGCAGTTTCGGCGGGAGTGGCAATGAGCAGTTCTTC. The chain links TRBV27 to TRBJ2-1; 7 bases match TRBD2. J was trimmed by 6 bases and V by 3 bases; bases with no gene match: 5. Germline CDR1 and CDR2: MNHEY and SMNVEV (reference sequence). This CDR3 is built from 14 residues.

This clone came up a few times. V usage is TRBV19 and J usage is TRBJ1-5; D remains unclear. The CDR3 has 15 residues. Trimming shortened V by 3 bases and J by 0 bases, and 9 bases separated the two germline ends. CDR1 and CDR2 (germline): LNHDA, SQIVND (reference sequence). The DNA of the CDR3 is TGTGCCAGTAGTATCTTTCGGTATAGCAATCAGCCCCAGCATTTT. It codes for CASSIFRYSNQPQHF.

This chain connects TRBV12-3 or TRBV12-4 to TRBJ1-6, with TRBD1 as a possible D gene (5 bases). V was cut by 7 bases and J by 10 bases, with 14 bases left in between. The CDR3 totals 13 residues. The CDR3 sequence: CASTHDRVSPLHF. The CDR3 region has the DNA TGTGCCAGCACCCACGACAGAGTCTCACCCCTCCACTTT.

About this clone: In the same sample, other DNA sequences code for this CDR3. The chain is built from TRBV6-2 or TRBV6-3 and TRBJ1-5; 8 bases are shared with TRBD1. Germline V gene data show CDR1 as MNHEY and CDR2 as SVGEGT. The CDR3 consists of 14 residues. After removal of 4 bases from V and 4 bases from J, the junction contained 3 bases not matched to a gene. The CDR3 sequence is CASSFTGGNQPQHF. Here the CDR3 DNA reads TGTGCCAGCAGTTTCACAGGGGGGAATCAGCCCCAGCATTTT.